This T cell receptor beta chain was profiled in a study of shared clonotypes between healthy human individuals. Study summary: Three plates were used per donor for CD4 naive, three for CD4 memory, two for CD8 naive and one for CD8 memory.

Trimming left V 5 bases short and J 2 bases short, with 10 bases between. This CDR3 contains 14 residues. Germline V gives CDR1 SGHTA, CDR2 FQGNSA. The assay was immunoSEQ multiplex PCR, and TCRdb's table has in-frame clones only and misses some. The sample records 150,000 to 200,000 clones, over 85% being singletons. This sequence joins TRBV7-2 and TRBJ2-1, with D hard to call. The material sequenced was naive CD4+ T cells sorted from blood. Subset indicated: CD45RA+ positively selected. This clonotype was sampled from a woman aged 30 to 39 in good health. The chain's CDR3 is CASSPTFTYNEQFF. DNA for the CDR3: TGTGCCAGCAGCCCAACATTCACCTACAATGAGCAGTTCTTC.